Detailed here is one T cell receptor beta chain. The table came from immunoSEQ multiplex PCR; TCRdb's copy has only in-frame clones and leaves some out. The sample lists some 170,000 clones, approximately 94% occurring once. V trimming: 5 bases; J trimming: 0 bases; junction bases outside the gene matches: 18. Germline CDR1 and CDR2: MNHNY and SVGAGI (reference sequence). This CDR3 contains 21 residues. The data originate from a study of control samples from healthy donors and cancer patients. This receptor was obtained from a man aged 55-75 years with colorectal cancer. Specimen: PBMCs. This chain connects TRBV6-6 to TRBJ1-5; the match to TRBD1 covers 11 bases. CDR3 amino acids: CASSPRTGGMLGVYSNQPQHF. The CDR3 DNA is TGTGCCAGCAGTCCGCGGACAGGGGGCATGTTGGGCGTTTATAGCAATCAGCCCCAGCATTTT.